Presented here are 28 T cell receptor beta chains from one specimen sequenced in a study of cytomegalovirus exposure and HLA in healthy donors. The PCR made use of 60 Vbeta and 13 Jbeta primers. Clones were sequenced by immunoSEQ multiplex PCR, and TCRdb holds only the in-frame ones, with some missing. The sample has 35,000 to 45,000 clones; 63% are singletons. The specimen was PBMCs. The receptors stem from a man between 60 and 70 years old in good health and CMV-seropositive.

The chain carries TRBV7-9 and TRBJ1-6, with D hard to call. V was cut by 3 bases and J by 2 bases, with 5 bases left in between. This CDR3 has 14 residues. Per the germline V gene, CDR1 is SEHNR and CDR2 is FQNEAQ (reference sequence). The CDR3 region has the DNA TGTGCCAGCAGCTTCGCAGCCTATAATTCACCCCTCCACTTT. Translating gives CASSFAAYNSPLHF.

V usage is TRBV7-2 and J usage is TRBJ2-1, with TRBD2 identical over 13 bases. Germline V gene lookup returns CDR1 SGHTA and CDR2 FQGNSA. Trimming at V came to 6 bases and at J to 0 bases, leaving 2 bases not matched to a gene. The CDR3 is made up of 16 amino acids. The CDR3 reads CASSRTSGSSYNEQFF. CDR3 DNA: TGTGCCAGCAGTCGGACTAGCGGGAGCTCCTACAATGAGCAGTTCTTC.

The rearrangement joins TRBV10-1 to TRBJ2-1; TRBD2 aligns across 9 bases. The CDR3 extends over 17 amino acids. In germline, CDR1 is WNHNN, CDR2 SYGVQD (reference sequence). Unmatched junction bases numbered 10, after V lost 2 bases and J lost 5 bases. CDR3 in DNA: TGCGCCAGCAGTGAGGCCTTGTCTAGCGGGACACACAATGAGCAGTTCTTC. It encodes CASSEALSSGTHNEQFF.

The CDR3 DNA follows: TGTGCCAGCAGAGCTCCGGGACAGGGGGTAGTATATACTGGAAACACCATATATTTT. This sequence encodes CASRAPGQGVVYTGNTIYF. The rearrangement links TRBV28 to TRBJ1-3; 11 positions agree with TRBD1. This CDR3 comprises 19 residues. In germline, CDR1 is MDHEN, CDR2 SYDVKM. Germline trimming cut 6 bases from V and 2 bases from J; bases unmatched to any gene: 15.

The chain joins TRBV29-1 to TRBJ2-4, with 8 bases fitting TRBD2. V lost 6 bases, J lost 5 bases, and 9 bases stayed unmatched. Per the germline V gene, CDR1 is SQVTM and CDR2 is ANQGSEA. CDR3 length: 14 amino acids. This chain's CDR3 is CSVPGGEGENIQYF. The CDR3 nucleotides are TGCAGCGTCCCGGGAGGGGAGGGTGAAAACATTCAGTACTTC.

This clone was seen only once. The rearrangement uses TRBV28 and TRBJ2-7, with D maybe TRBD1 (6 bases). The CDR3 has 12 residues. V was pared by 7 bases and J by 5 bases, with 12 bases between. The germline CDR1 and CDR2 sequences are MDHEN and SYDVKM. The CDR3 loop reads CASNMGADEQYF. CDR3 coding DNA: TGTGCCAGCAATATGGGGGCGGACGAGCAGTACTTC.

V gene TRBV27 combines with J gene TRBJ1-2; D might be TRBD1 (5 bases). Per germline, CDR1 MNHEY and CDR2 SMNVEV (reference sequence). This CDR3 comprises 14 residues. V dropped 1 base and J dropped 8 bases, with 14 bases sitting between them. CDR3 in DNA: TGTGCCAGCAGTTTATGGTCAGGGTTTGACGGCTACACCTTC. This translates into CASSLWSGFDGYTF.

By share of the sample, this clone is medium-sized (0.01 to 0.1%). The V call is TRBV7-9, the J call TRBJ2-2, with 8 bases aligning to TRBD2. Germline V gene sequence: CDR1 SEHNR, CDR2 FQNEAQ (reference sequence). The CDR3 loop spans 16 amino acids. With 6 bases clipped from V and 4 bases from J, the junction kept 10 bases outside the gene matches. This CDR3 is CASSSTSGSPTGELFF. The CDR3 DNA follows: TGTGCCAGCAGTTCCACTAGCGGCTCCCCCACCGGGGAGCTGTTTTTT.

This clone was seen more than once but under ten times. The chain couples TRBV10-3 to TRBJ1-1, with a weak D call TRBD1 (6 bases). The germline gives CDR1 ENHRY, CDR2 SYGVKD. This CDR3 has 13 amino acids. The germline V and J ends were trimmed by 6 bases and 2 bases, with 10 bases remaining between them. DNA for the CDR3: TGTGCCATCAGGACAGGATCTAACACTGAAGCTTTCTTT. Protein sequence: CAIRTGSNTEAFF.

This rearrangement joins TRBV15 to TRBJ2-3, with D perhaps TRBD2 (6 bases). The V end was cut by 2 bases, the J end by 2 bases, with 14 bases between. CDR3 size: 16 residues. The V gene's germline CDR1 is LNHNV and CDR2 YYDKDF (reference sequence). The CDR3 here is CATSRMGTGVTDTQYF. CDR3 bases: TGTGCCACCAGCAGAATGGGCACGGGAGTCACAGATACGCAGTATTTT.

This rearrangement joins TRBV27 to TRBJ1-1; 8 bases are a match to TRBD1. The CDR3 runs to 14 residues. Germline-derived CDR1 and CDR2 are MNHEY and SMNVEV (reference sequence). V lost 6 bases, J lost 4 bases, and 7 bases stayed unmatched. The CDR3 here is CASSPDRAVTEAFF. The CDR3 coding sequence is TGTGCCAGCAGCCCGGACAGGGCGGTCACTGAAGCTTTCTTT.

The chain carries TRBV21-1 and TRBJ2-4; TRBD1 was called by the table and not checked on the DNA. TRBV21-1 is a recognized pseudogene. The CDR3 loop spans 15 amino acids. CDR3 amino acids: CASSKHYRAKNIQYF. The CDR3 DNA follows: TGTGCCAGCAGCAAACATTACAGAGCCAAAAACATTCAGTACTTC.

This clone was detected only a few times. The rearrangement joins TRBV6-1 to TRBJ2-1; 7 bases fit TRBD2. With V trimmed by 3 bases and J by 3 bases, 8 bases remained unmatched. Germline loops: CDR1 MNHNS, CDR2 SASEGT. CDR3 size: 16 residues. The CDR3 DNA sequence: TGTGCCAGCAGTGATGTTCGGGAGGCAGACTACAATGAGCAGTTCTTC. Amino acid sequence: CASSDVREADYNEQFF.

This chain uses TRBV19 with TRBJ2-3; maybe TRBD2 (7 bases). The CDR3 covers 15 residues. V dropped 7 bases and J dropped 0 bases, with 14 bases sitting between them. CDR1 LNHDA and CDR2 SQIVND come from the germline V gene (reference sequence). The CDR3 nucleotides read TGTGCCAGTACCCTAGGGGGGGATAGCACAGATACGCAGTATTTT. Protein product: CASTLGGDSTDTQYF.

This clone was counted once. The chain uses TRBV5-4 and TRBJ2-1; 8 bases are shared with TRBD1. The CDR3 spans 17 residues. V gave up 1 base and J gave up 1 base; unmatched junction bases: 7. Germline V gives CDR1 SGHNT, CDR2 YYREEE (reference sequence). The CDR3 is CASSLPGTGASYNEQFF. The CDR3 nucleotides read TGTGCCAGCAGCTTGCCCGGGACAGGCGCTTCCTACAATGAGCAGTTCTTC.

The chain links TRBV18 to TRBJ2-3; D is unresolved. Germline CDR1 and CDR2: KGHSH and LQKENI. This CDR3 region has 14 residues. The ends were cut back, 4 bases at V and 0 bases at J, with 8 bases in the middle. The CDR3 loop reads CASSLAFSTDTQYF. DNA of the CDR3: TGTGCCAGCTCACTCGCGTTCAGCACAGATACGCAGTATTTT.

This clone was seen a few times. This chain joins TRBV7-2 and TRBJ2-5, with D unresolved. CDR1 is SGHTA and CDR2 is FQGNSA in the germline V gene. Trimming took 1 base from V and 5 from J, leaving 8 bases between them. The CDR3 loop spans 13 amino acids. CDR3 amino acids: CASSLGHRETQYF. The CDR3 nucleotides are TGTGCCAGCAGCTTAGGACATCGGGAGACCCAGTACTTC.

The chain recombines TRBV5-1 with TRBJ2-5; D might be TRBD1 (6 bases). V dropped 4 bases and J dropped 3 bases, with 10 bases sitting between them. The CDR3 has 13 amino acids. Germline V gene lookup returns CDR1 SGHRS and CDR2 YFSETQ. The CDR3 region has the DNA TGCGCCAGCAGCCGTCGGACAGAAGAGACCCAGTACTTC. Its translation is CASSRRTEETQYF.

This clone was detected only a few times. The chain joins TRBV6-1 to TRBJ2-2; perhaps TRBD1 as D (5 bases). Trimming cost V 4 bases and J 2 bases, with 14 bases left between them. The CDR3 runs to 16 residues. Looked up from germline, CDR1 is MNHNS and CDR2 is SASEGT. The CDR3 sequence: CASSGRFRDNTGELFF. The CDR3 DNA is TGTGCCAGCAGTGGACGGTTCAGGGATAACACCGGGGAGCTGTTTTTT.

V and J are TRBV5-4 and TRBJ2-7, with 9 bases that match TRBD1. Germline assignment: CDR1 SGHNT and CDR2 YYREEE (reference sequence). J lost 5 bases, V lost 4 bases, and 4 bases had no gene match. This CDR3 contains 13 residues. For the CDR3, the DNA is TGTGCCAGCAGCACCGGGACAGGGAACGAGCAGTACTTC. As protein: CASSTGTGNEQYF.

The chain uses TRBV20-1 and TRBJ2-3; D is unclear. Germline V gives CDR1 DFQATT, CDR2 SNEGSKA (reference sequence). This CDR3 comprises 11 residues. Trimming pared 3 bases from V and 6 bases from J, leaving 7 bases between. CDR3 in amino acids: CSASSADTQYF. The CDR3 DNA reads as TGCAGTGCTAGTTCTGCGGATACGCAGTATTTT.

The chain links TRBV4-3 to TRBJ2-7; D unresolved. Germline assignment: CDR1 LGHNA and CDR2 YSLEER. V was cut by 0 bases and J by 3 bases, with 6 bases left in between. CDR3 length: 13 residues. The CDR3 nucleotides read TGCGCCAGCAGCCAAGATGGCGGCTACGAGCAGTACTTC. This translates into CASSQDGGYEQYF.

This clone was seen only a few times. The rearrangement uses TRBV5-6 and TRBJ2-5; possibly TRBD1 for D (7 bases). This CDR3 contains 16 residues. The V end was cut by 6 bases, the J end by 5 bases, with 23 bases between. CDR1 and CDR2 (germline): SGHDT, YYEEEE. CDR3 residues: CASILLGAQGRETQYF. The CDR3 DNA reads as TGTGCCAGCATACTCCTGGGGGCACAGGGGAGGGAGACCCAGTACTTC. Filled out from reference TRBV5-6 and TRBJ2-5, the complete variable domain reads DAGVTQSPTHLIKTRGQQVTLRCSPKSGHDTVSWYQQALGQGPQFIFQYYEEEERQRGNFPDRFSGHQFPNYSSELNVNALLLGDSALYLCASILLGAQGRETQYFGPGTRLLVL.

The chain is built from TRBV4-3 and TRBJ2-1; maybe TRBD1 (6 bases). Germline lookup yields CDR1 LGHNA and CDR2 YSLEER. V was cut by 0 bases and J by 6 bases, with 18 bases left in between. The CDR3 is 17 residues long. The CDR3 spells CASSQDRGTSYPNEQFF. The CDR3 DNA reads TGCGCCAGCAGCCAAGATAGGGGGACAAGTTATCCCAATGAGCAGTTCTTC.

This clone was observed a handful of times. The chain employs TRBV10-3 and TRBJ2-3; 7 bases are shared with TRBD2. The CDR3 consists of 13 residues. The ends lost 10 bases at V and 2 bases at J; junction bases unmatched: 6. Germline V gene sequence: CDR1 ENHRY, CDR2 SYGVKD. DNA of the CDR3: TGTGCCACCCTAGCGGACCTCACAGATACGCAGTATTTT. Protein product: CATLADLTDTQYF.

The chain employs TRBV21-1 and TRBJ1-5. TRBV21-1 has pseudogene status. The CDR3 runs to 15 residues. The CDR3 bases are TGTGCCAGCAGCCGACGAGGGATAGGGTATCAGCCCCAGCATTTT. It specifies CASSRRGIGYQPQHF.

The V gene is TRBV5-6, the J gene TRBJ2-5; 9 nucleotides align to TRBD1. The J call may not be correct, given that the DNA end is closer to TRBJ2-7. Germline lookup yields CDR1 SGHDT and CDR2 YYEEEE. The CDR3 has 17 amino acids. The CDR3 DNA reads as TGTGCCAGCAGCTTGAACCCGACAGGGGGTGATGCCTACGAGCAGTACTTC. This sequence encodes CASSLNPTGGDAYEQYF.

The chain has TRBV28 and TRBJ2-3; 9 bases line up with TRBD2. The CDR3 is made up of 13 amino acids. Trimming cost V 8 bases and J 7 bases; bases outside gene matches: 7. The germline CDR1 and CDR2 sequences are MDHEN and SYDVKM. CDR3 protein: CASLSGSEYTQYF. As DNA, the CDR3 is TGTGCCAGCCTTAGCGGGAGCGAGTATACGCAGTATTTT. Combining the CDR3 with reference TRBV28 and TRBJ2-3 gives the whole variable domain DVKVTQSSRYLVKRTGEKVFLECVQDMDHENMFWYRQDPGLGLRLIYFSYDVKMKEKGDIPEGYSVSREKKERFSLILESASTNQTSMYLCASLSGSEYTQYFGPGTRLTVL.